Listed below are T cell receptor beta chains from one sample, sequenced in a study of blood T cells in healthy people across ages. TCRdb fed the 5' RACE reads into MiXCR, producing one record per CDR3 protein. The data contain about 1.5 million distinct CDR3 sequences, roughly 43% of them singletons. What was sequenced was blood. These receptors came from a young woman in good health. CDR3s include the opening cysteine and the closing phenylalanine or tryptophan. The order of the fields is clone size, J gene, V gene, D gene, CDR3 protein, CDR3 DNA. A D gene is named only where the DNA matches it firmly. Only part of the rows carry a size: once, few, many, or a class if the clone is expanded.

-,TRBJ2-3,TRBV20-1,TRBD2,CSARVEPSGGASDTQYF,TGCAGTGCTAGAGTCGAGCCTAGCGGGGGGGCTTCAGATACGCAGTATTTT
-,TRBJ2-1,TRBV7-9,TRBD2,CASSLGYSGSFYNEQFF,TGTGCCAGCAGCTTAGGTTATAGCGGGAGTTTCTACAATGAGCAGTTCTTC
-,TRBJ1-2,TRBV21-1,-,CASSKPPAYGYTF,TGTGCCAGCAGCAAACCACCGGCCTATGGCTACACCTTC
-,TRBJ2-1,TRBV29-1,-,CSVDGWKPSYNEQFF,TGCAGCGTTGATGGTTGGAAGCCATCCTACAATGAGCAGTTCTTC
-,TRBJ1-1,TRBV7-9,-,CASSLVSGSGTEAFF,TGTGCCAGCAGCTTAGTATCGGGGTCTGGCACTGAAGCTTTCTTT
few,TRBJ2-3,TRBV20-1,TRBD1,CSASRTGPADTQYF,TGCAGTGCGAGTCGGACAGGACCAGCAGATACGCAGTATTTT
-,TRBJ2-7,TRBV14,-,CASSPRQNLLYEQYF,TGTGCCAGCAGTCCCCGACAGAACCTACTCTACGAGCAGTACTTC
few,TRBJ1-5,TRBV4-1,TRBD1,CASSRLAGTGDQPQHF,TGCGCCAGCAGCCGCCTGGCTGGGACAGGGGATCAGCCCCAGCATTTT
few,TRBJ1-2,TRBV27,TRBD1,CASSLAGTASYGYTF,TGTGCCAGCAGTTTAGCGGGGACAGCTAGCTATGGCTACACCTTC
many,TRBJ2-3,TRBV4-2,-,CASSQDKGEGSDTQYF,TGTGCCAGCAGCCAAGATAAGGGCGAGGGATCCGATACGCAGTATTTT
-,TRBJ2-5,TRBV12-3/TRBV12-4,-,CASSLALWGGSNDVQYF,TGTGCCAGCAGTTTAGCACTATGGGGGGGCTCGAACGATGTGCAGTACTTC
-,TRBJ2-5,TRBV4-3,-,CASSQSGRVKTQYF,TGCGCCAGCAGCCAGAGCGGGCGGGTTAAGACCCAGTACTTC
-,TRBJ2-5,TRBV12-3/TRBV12-4,-,CASSWGSRETQYF,TGTGCCAGCAGTTGGGGAAGTAGGGAGACCCAGTACTTC
-,TRBJ2-5,TRBV20-1,-,CSARMAHNEQYF,TGCAGTGCTAGGATGGCGCACAATGAGCAGTACTTC
-,TRBJ2-5,TRBV20-1,-,CSARGLVRETQYF,TGCAGTGCTAGAGGACTAGTGCGAGAGACCCAGTACTTC
few,TRBJ2-7,TRBV25-1,-,CASSPPGRSSYEQYF,TGTGCCAGCAGTCCCCCGGGACGGAGCTCCTACGAGCAGTACTTC
-,TRBJ1-4,TRBV6-6,TRBD1,CASSYGTGTNEKLFF,TGTGCCAGCAGTTACGGGACAGGCACTAATGAAAAACTGTTTTTT
-,TRBJ1-1,TRBV2,-,CASSVRGGISEAFF,TGTGCCAGCAGTGTAAGAGGGGGGATTTCTGAAGCTTTCTTT
few,TRBJ1-2,TRBV30,-,CAGYIGGPYGYTF,TGTGCCGGATACATTGGGGGTCCCTATGGCTACACCTTC
many,TRBJ2-1,TRBV5-1,TRBD1,CASSLVLTGNNEQFF,TGCGCCAGCAGCTTGGTACTGACAGGGAACAATGAGCAGTTCTTC
-,TRBJ1-1,TRBV29-1,-,CSVRLQVSNTEAFF,TGCAGCGTACGTTTACAGGTATCGAACACTGAAGCTTTCTTT
few,TRBJ2-1,TRBV13,-,CASSFAVHNEQFF,TGTGCCAGCAGCTTCGCCGTGCACAATGAGCAGTTCTTC
once,TRBJ2-1,TRBV20-1,-,CSGLRPLSNNEQFF,TGCAGTGGTCTAAGGCCCCTATCTAACAATGAGCAGTTCTTC